These T cell receptor beta chains were read from a single sample in a study of vaccination and CD4 T cells after COVID-19. For these TCRs, the target antigens are not known. Each CDR3 protein is one row after TCRdb ran MiXCR on the PCR reads. Seen here are more than 9,500 distinct CDR3 sequences, around 60% observed once, and the top ten hold around 9%. Sequenced material: CD4+ T cells from blood, cultured in vitro. The receptor source for this set is a human donor who had recovered from COVID-19. The CDR3 runs from the conserved cysteine through the conserved F or W. A D gene is named only where the DNA matches it firmly. Rows give clone size only sometimes, using once, few, many, or a class for an expanded clone.

size	D	V	J	CDR3	DNA
.	TRBD2	TRBV2	TRBJ2-2	CARRPKLAGVDTGELFF	TGTGCCAGGCGTCCTAAACTAGCGGGGGTTGACACCGGGGAGCTGTTTTTT
.	.	TRBV6-1	TRBJ1-6	CASTGGSGALPLHF	TGTGCCAGCACCGGTGGCTCCGGGGCCCTCCCCCTCCACTTT
few	.	TRBV6-2/TRBV6-3	TRBJ2-5	CASTHRAETQYF	TGTGCCAGCACACATAGGGCGGAGACCCAGTACTTC
.	.	TRBV30	TRBJ2-1	CAWSLRDEQFF	TGTGCCTGGAGTCTCCGGGATGAGCAGTTCTTC
few	TRBD1	TRBV20-1	TRBJ1-2	CSARDYRGPGGYTF	TGCAGTGCTAGAGATTACAGGGGGCCGGGTGGCTACACCTTC
.	TRBD1	TRBV2	TRBJ1-2	CASSQEYRGPHGYTF	TGTGCCAGCTCCCAAGAGTACAGGGGGCCCCATGGCTACACCTTC
.	TRBD1	TRBV30	TRBJ2-1	CAWRIRQGGYNEQFF	TGTGCCTGGAGGATTCGACAGGGGGGTTACAATGAGCAGTTCTTC
.	.	TRBV21-1	TRBJ2-5	CASSFRGLFGETQYF	TGTGCCAGCAGCTTTCGGGGGCTGTTCGGGGAGACCCAGTACTTC
.	TRBD1	TRBV7-3	TRBJ2-5	CASSLAGQGKETQYF	TGTGCCAGCAGCTTAGCCGGACAGGGGAAGGAGACCCAGTACTTC
.	TRBD1	TRBV7-9	TRBJ2-5	CASSPPGQGEETQYF	TGTGCCAGCAGCCCTCCGGGACAGGGAGAAGAGACCCAGTACTTC
.	.	TRBV20-1	TRBJ2-7	CSAAPQGYEQYF	TGCAGTGCTGCGCCGCAGGGCTACGAGCAGTACTTC
.	TRBD1	TRBV19	TRBJ1-4	CASTPGGATNEKLFF	TGTGCCAGTACCCCAGGGGGAGCAACTAATGAAAAACTGTTTTTT
.	.	TRBV12-3/TRBV12-4	TRBJ2-7	CASSLGGKQYF	TGTGCCAGCAGTTTAGGGGGTAAGCAGTACTTC
few	.	TRBV6-5	TRBJ1-5	CASSYSAGIQPQHF	TGTGCCAGCAGTTACTCGGCAGGGATCCAGCCCCAGCATTTT
.	.	TRBV25-1	TRBJ2-7	CASSDARQGKSSYEQYF	TGTGCCAGCAGTGATGCCCGCCAGGGAAAGAGCTCCTACGAGCAGTACTTC
few	.	TRBV14	TRBJ2-7	CASSQVGAEGSEQYF	TGTGCCAGCAGCCAAGTGGGGGCCGAGGGGAGCGAGCAGTACTTC
.	.	TRBV7-2	TRBJ1-2	CASSQTEGSGYGYTF	TGTGCCAGCAGTCAGACCGAAGGGAGCGGCTATGGCTACACCTTC
.	.	TRBV20-1	TRBJ1-4	CSAPLPRLNEKLFF	TGCAGTGCTCCCTTACCTAGATTGAATGAAAAACTGTTTTTT
once	.	TRBV20-1	TRBJ1-1	CSASIGARNTEAFF	TGCAGTGCTAGTATCGGGGCTAGGAACACTGAAGCTTTCTTT
few	TRBD2	TRBV11-2	TRBJ2-7	CASRPLAGGYEQYF	TGTGCCAGCAGACCCTTGGCGGGGGGCTACGAGCAGTACTTC
.	TRBD2	TRBV6-2/TRBV6-3	TRBJ2-7	CASSWGLAGARSYEQYF	TGTGCCAGCAGTTGGGGACTAGCGGGTGCCAGGTCCTACGAGCAGTACTTC
.	.	TRBV20-1	TRBJ1-2	CSASPHFGPGYTF	TGCAGTGCTAGTCCCCACTTTGGTCCTGGCTACACCTTC
.	TRBD2	TRBV4-3	TRBJ2-7	CASSQDSGRFRGHEQYF	TGCGCCAGCAGCCAAGATAGCGGGAGGTTTAGGGGACACGAGCAGTACTTC
few	TRBD2	TRBV6-2/TRBV6-3	TRBJ2-3	CASNLAGSTDTQYF	TGTGCCAGCAACCTAGCGGGAAGCACAGATACGCAGTATTTT
.	.	TRBV6-2/TRBV6-3	TRBJ2-1	CASGTTYNEQFF	TGTGCCAGCGGGACAACCTACAATGAGCAGTTCTTC
.	TRBD1	TRBV10-3	TRBJ2-6	CAISGQGAGANVLTF	TGTGCCATCAGCGGACAGGGGGCCGGGGCCAACGTCCTGACTTTC
.	.	TRBV6-9	TRBJ1-1	CASSKGLSTEAFF	TGTGCCAGCAGTAAAGGGTTGAGCACTGAAGCTTTCTTT
.	TRBD1	TRBV5-1	TRBJ2-5	CASSLQGNKETQYF	TGCGCCAGCAGCTTACAGGGGAACAAAGAGACCCAGTACTTC
.	TRBD2	TRBV5-1	TRBJ2-1	CASSLALAENEQFF	TGCGCCAGCAGCTTGGCCCTAGCGGAAAATGAGCAGTTCTTC
.	TRBD1	TRBV29-1	TRBJ1-2	CSVGGQLFVGYTF	TGCAGCGTGGGGGGACAGCTCTTTGTGGGCTACACCTTC
.	TRBD2	TRBV7-9	TRBJ2-5	CASRPPGLAEIQETQYF	TGTGCCAGCCGGCCTCCGGGACTAGCGGAAATACAAGAGACCCAGTACTTC
.	.	TRBV20-1	TRBJ2-5	CSAPRWQETQYF	TGCAGTGCTCCCCGATGGCAAGAGACCCAGTACTTC
.	TRBD2	TRBV27	TRBJ2-3	CASSLTSSTDTQYF	TGTGCCAGCAGTTTGACTAGCTCCACAGATACGCAGTATTTT
.	.	TRBV6-5	TRBJ1-3	CASSYPLGSGNTIYF	TGTGCCAGCAGTTACCCCCTCGGCTCTGGAAACACCATATATTTT
medium-sized	.	TRBV12-3/TRBV12-4	TRBJ2-2	CASSLAAGLGTGELFF	TGTGCCAGCAGTTTAGCGGCGGGGCTCGGCACCGGGGAGCTGTTTTTT
.	.	TRBV7-9	TRBJ1-5	CASSPAGGQPQHF	TGTGCCAGCAGCCCCGCGGGAGGGCAGCCCCAGCATTTT
.	.	TRBV9	TRBJ1-2	CASSVAGAGYGYTF	TGTGCCAGCAGCGTCGCGGGGGCGGGCTATGGCTACACCTTC
.	TRBD1	TRBV10-3	TRBJ1-1	CATRGGWDTEAFF	TGTGCCACCAGGGGGGGTTGGGACACTGAAGCTTTCTTT
.	TRBD1	TRBV29-1	TRBJ1-6	CSVGTGTGGSPLHF	TGCAGCGTAGGCACCGGGACAGGGGGATCACCCCTCCACTTT
once	.	TRBV28	TRBJ1-2	CASSYYREGYGYTF	TGTGCCAGCAGTTACTACAGGGAGGGGTATGGCTACACCTTC
.	TRBD1	TRBV12-3/TRBV12-4	TRBJ1-5	CASSSRTGIRNQPQHF	TGTGCCAGCAGTTCTAGGACAGGGATACGGAATCAGCCCCAGCATTTT
.	TRBD1	TRBV7-9	TRBJ1-1	CASSMTGGGDTEAFF	TGTGCCAGCAGCATGACAGGGGGCGGGGACACTGAAGCTTTCTTT
few	TRBD1	TRBV28	TRBJ2-3	CASSNRGRRTDTQYF	TGTGCCAGCAGCAACAGGGGGCGGCGCACAGATACGCAGTATTTT
.	TRBD1	TRBV5-4	TRBJ1-6	CASSLEGQANSPLHF	TGTGCCAGCAGCTTGGAGGGACAGGCGAATTCACCCCTCCACTTT
few	TRBD1	TRBV20-1	TRBJ1-6	CSAREGQGYNSPLHF	TGCAGTGCTAGAGAAGGACAGGGGTATAATTCACCCCTCCACTTT
.	TRBD2	TRBV25-1	TRBJ2-5	CASRGTSGRAEETQYF	TGTGCCAGCAGGGGGACTAGCGGGAGGGCCGAAGAGACCCAGTACTTC
.	.	TRBV24-1	TRBJ2-4	CATSEDKRSIQYF	TGTGCCACCAGTGAGGATAAAAGAAGCATTCAGTACTTC
.	.	TRBV19	TRBJ2-7	CASSIGTNFYEQYF	TGTGCCAGTAGTATAGGGACTAACTTCTACGAGCAGTACTTC
.	TRBD1	TRBV12-5	TRBJ1-5	CASGWGNDRGNQPQHF	TGTGCTAGTGGTTGGGGCAATGACAGGGGCAATCAGCCCCAGCATTTT
few	TRBD1	TRBV28	TRBJ1-1	CASSSLQGRSTEAFF	TGTGCCAGCAGTTCTCTACAGGGGAGAAGCACTGAAGCTTTCTTT
.	.	TRBV19	TRBJ2-3	CASTLEARGPPDTQYF	TGTGCCAGTACCCTTGAAGCCCGAGGTCCCCCAGATACGCAGTATTTT